These 5 T cell receptor beta chains were sequenced from one sample in a study of naive and memory T cell subsets. The SP2 primer and nested alpha and beta constant region primers amplified ligated cDNA in four rounds. From the 5' RACE reads, TCRdb called clonotypes with MiXCR, one entry per CDR3 protein. The sample includes 55,000 to 70,000 distinct CDR3 sequences, over 6% of them seen just once. TCR cDNA received a 3' ligated oligonucleotide that carried a UMI. The receptors here all came from a female donor in good health.

This clonotype was counted many times. The V call is TRBV30, the J call TRBJ2-1; 10 bases fit TRBD2. Per the germline V gene, CDR1 is GTSNPN and CDR2 is SVGIG (reference sequence). This CDR3 is built from 13 residues. J gave up 4 bases and V 5 bases, and 2 bases lay outside the gene matches. CDR3 bases: TGTGCCTGGGCAGCGGGGGGGTACAATGAGCAGTTCTTC. Translated, it gives CAWAAGGYNEQFF. Combining the CDR3 with reference TRBV30 and TRBJ2-1 gives the whole variable domain SQTIHQWPATLVQPVGSPLSLECTVEGTSNPNLYWYRQAAGRGLQLLFYSVGIGQISSEVPQNLSASRPQDRQFILSSKKLLLSDSGFYLCAWAAGGYNEQFFGPGTRLTVL.

In this sample, this clonotype turned up many times. The J gene is TRBJ1-1, the V gene TRBV5-1; D may be TRBD1 (5 bases). V shed 3 bases and J shed 4 bases, with 10 bases lying between them. The V gene's germline CDR1 is SGHRS and CDR2 YFSETQ. The CDR3 covers 13 residues. The chain's CDR3 is CASSWTIGTEAFF. The CDR3 DNA sequence: TGCGCCAGCAGCTGGACAATCGGCACTGAAGCTTTCTTT. Full variable domain (rest looked up from reference TRBV5-1 and TRBJ1-1): KAGVTQTPRYLIKTRGQQVTLSCSPISGHRSVSWYQQTPGQGLQFLFEYFSETQRNKGNFPGRFSGRQFSNSRSEMNVSTLELGDSALYLCASSWTIGTEAFFGQGTRLTVV.

Remarks on this clonotype: One junction end disagrees with the germline gene, perhaps due to a read error. The chain joins TRBV28 to TRBJ1-2; 7 nucleotides line up with TRBD1. Germline loops: CDR1 MDHEN, CDR2 SYDVKM. This CDR3 has 13 amino acids. The CDR3 coding sequence is TGTGCCAGCAAAAAAGGGGGCGCGGATGGCGACACCTTC. It is translated as CASKKGGADGDTF.

This clonotype was observed a single time. One end of the junction varies from germline; a read error may be responsible. The V call is TRBV5-1, the J call TRBJ1-6; a weak D match, TRBD1 (5 bases). The germline gives CDR1 SGHRS, CDR2 YFSETQ. CDR3 size: 17 residues. This CDR3 reads CASRGDGTSSYNSPLNF. The CDR3 coding sequence is TGCGCCAGCAGGGGGGACGGGACGAGCTCCTATAATTCACCCCTCAACTTT.

This clonotype was found a few times. The rearrangement links TRBV4-2 to TRBJ2-2; D might be TRBD2 (5 bases). Germline lookup yields CDR1 LGHNA and CDR2 YNFKEQ. The V end was cut by 4 bases, the J end by 3 bases, with 12 bases between. This CDR3 contains 15 residues. The CDR3 coding sequence is TGTGCCAGCAGCCCACGGGGTATTGACACCGGGGAGCTGTTTTTT. Its translation is CASSPRGIDTGELFF.